This is a list of T cell receptor beta chains from one sample in a study of T cells in localized non-small cell lung cancer. TCRdb's copy holds only in-frame clones and misses some; the assay was immunoSEQ multiplex PCR. The sample has tens of thousands of clones; roughly 87% are singletons. This material consisted of peripheral blood, taken before any cancer treatment. The receptors stem from a man aged 35-69 years with stage I squamous cell lung carcinoma. The CDR3 runs from the conserved cysteine through the conserved F or W. D genes are given only for firm matches. Expanded clones are given a class, and other clones once, few, many or no size at all.

V: TRBV6-1
D: -
size: -
J: TRBJ1-2
CDR3: CASSEINRAGDYGYTF
DNA: TGTGCCAGCAGTGAAATTAATCGGGCAGGGGACTATGGCTACACCTTC

V: TRBV15
D: TRBD2
size: -
J: TRBJ2-7
CDR3: CATSRVVTSESYEQYF
DNA: TGTGCCACCAGCAGAGTAGTGACTAGCGAGTCCTACGAGCAGTACTTC

V: TRBV5-3
D: TRBD1
size: -
J: TRBJ2-5
CDR3: CARSISDRGQETQYF
DNA: TGTGCCAGAAGCATCTCGGACAGGGGGCAAGAGACCCAGTACTTC

V: TRBV5-1
D: -
size: -
J: TRBJ1-1
CDR3: CASSLGPTETEAFF
DNA: TGCGCCAGCAGCTTGGGTCCCACGGAGACCGAAGCTTTCTTT

V: TRBV13
D: -
size: -
J: TRBJ1-2
CDR3: CASSLGLQLNYGYTF
DNA: TGTGCCAGCAGCTTAGGGCTTCAACTTAACTATGGCTACACCTTC

V: TRBV9
D: -
size: -
J: TRBJ1-4
CDR3: CASSTSGGIGEKLFF
DNA: TGTGCCAGCAGCACCTCGGGGGGAATAGGAGAAAAACTGTTTTTT

V: TRBV10-3
D: TRBD2
size: -
J: TRBJ2-1
CDR3: CAISERQGGYNEQFF
DNA: TGTGCCATCAGTGAGAGGCAGGGAGGGTACAATGAGCAGTTCTTC

V: TRBV5-4
D: TRBD1
size: -
J: TRBJ1-2
CDR3: CASSLPGTGVRGYTF
DNA: TGTGCCAGCAGCTTACCCGGGACAGGGGTTCGCGGCTACACCTTC

V: TRBV10-2
D: TRBD1
size: -
J: TRBJ1-6
CDR3: CASSAGQGSPLHF
DNA: TGCGCCAGCAGTGCGGGACAGGGTTCTCCCCTCCACTTT

V: TRBV27
D: -
size: -
J: TRBJ2-5
CDR3: CASSHLTGQETQYF
DNA: TGTGCCAGCAGTCACCTGACTGGGCAAGAGACCCAGTACTTC

V: TRBV27
D: TRBD2
size: -
J: TRBJ2-7
CDR3: CASSLSPGAGAYEQYF
DNA: TGTGCCAGCAGTTTATCCCCTGGGGCGGGGGCCTACGAGCAGTACTTC

V: TRBV16
D: -
size: -
J: TRBJ1-2
CDR3: CASSQSAGYTF
DNA: TGTGCCAGCAGCCAATCTGCTGGCTACACCTTC

V: TRBV2
D: -
size: once
J: TRBJ1-5
CDR3: CASSVGGFHQPQHF
DNA: TGTGCCAGCAGTGTGGGGGGGTTCCATCAGCCCCAGCATTTT

V: TRBV19
D: -
size: many
J: TRBJ1-1
CDR3: CASSHRSGVTEAFF
DNA: TGTGCCAGTAGTCACCGATCAGGGGTCACTGAAGCTTTCTTT

V: TRBV2
D: -
size: -
J: TRBJ2-3
CDR3: CASTSETGSTDTQYF
DNA: TGTGCCAGCACTTCCGAGACCGGGAGCACAGATACGCAGTATTTT

V: TRBV10-3
D: -
size: -
J: TRBJ1-2
CDR3: CAISESGRPPYGYTF
DNA: TGTGCCATCAGTGAGTCTGGCAGGCCACCCTATGGCTACACCTTC

V: TRBV29-1
D: -
size: -
J: TRBJ2-3
CDR3: CSVESRSERADTQYF
DNA: TGCAGCGTTGAGTCAAGGTCCGAACGGGCAGATACGCAGTATTTT

V: TRBV5-1
D: -
size: -
J: TRBJ1-1
CDR3: CASRWIGLGTEAFF
DNA: TGCGCCAGCAGATGGATAGGGCTTGGCACTGAAGCTTTCTTT

V: TRBV7-9
D: -
size: few
J: TRBJ1-2
CDR3: CASSPTGPSGYTF
DNA: TGTGCCAGCAGCCCGACAGGACCCTCCGGCTACACCTTC

V: TRBV5-4
D: TRBD1
size: -
J: TRBJ1-2
CDR3: CASSPRQGTNYGYTF
DNA: TGTGCCAGCAGCCCTAGACAGGGCACTAACTATGGCTACACCTTC

V: TRBV5-4
D: TRBD2
size: once
J: TRBJ2-5
CDR3: CASSFVAGGPRETQYF
DNA: TGTGCCAGCAGCTTCGTAGCGGGGGGGCCCCGGGAGACCCAGTACTTC

V: TRBV7-2
D: TRBD2
size: -
J: TRBJ2-5
CDR3: CASSLVWRELQETQYF
DNA: TGTGCCAGCAGCTTAGTTTGGCGGGAGCTCCAAGAGACCCAGTACTTC

V: TRBV6-1
D: -
size: -
J: TRBJ1-1
CDR3: CASSAPNSGQPNTEAFF
DNA: TGTGCCAGCAGTGCCCCAAATTCAGGACAGCCGAACACTGAAGCTTTCTTT

V: TRBV19
D: TRBD1
size: -
J: TRBJ2-3
CDR3: CASSSRDRAPTDTQYF
DNA: TGTGCCAGTAGTAGCCGGGACAGGGCGCCGACAGATACGCAGTATTTT

V: TRBV27
D: -
size: -
J: TRBJ1-1
CDR3: CASSRGLNTEAFF
DNA: TGTGCCAGCTCTCGTGGTTTGAACACTGAAGCTTTCTTT

V: TRBV5-1
D: TRBD1
size: once
J: TRBJ1-1
CDR3: CASSLAAGQGAYEAFF
DNA: TGCGCCAGCAGCTTGGCGGCAGGACAGGGGGCTTATGAAGCTTTCTTT

V: TRBV6-1
D: -
size: -
J: TRBJ2-4
CDR3: CASSEAGELLAKNIQYF
DNA: TGTGCCAGCAGTGAAGCGGGGGAGCTTCTAGCCAAAAACATTCAGTACTTC

V: TRBV13
D: TRBD1
size: -
J: TRBJ1-2
CDR3: CASSLRDREPNYGYTF
DNA: TGTGCCAGCAGCCTCCGGGACAGGGAACCTAACTATGGCTACACCTTC

V: TRBV28
D: TRBD1
size: -
J: TRBJ1-3
CDR3: CASKEGATGGNTIYF
DNA: TGTGCCAGCAAAGAGGGGGCGACGGGTGGAAACACCATATATTTT

V: TRBV9
D: -
size: once
J: TRBJ1-5
CDR3: CASSPFRPQHF
DNA: TGTGCCAGCAGCCCCTTTAGGCCCCAGCATTTT

V: TRBV4-1
D: TRBD2
size: -
J: TRBJ2-6
CDR3: CASSLSGDYPSGANVLTF
DNA: TGCGCCAGCAGCCTGTCGGGGGACTATCCCTCTGGGGCCAACGTCCTGACTTTC

V: TRBV11-2
D: -
size: -
J: TRBJ1-2
CDR3: CASSLRDGYTF
DNA: TGTGCCAGCAGCTTGAGGGATGGCTACACCTTC

V: TRBV5-1
D: -
size: -
J: TRBJ2-1
CDR3: CASSLGGTHPTEQFF
DNA: TGCGCCAGCAGCTTGGGGGGGACTCACCCCACTGAGCAGTTCTTC

V: TRBV10-3
D: -
size: -
J: TRBJ2-5
CDR3: CAIKSERGEETQYF
DNA: TGTGCCATCAAGTCGGAGAGGGGGGAAGAGACCCAGTACTTC

V: TRBV11-3
D: -
size: -
J: TRBJ2-1
CDR3: CASSLDPHNEQFF
DNA: TGTGCCAGCAGCTTAGATCCCCACAATGAGCAGTTCTTC

V: TRBV19
D: -
size: -
J: TRBJ1-1
CDR3: CASSIERGSTEAFF
DNA: TGTGCCAGTAGTATAGAAAGGGGGTCCACTGAAGCTTTCTTT

V: TRBV6-5
D: TRBD1
size: few
J: TRBJ1-5
CDR3: CASQGALNQPQHF
DNA: TGTGCCAGCCAGGGGGCCCTAAATCAGCCCCAGCATTTT

V: TRBV14
D: TRBD1
size: -
J: TRBJ2-2
CDR3: CASSHASQGSYTGELFF
DNA: TGTGCCAGCAGCCACGCTTCACAGGGGTCTTACACCGGGGAGCTGTTTTTT

V: TRBV7-8
D: -
size: few
J: TRBJ1-1
CDR3: CASSLDRNTEAFF
DNA: TGTGCCAGCAGCCTGGACAGAAACACTGAAGCTTTCTTT

V: TRBV5-4
D: -
size: -
J: TRBJ2-1
CDR3: CASSLGGVGSYNEQFF
DNA: TGTGCCAGCAGCTTGGGGGGCGTGGGCTCCTACAATGAGCAGTTCTTC

V: TRBV7-2
D: -
size: once
J: TRBJ2-2
CDR3: CASSLAGTDTGELFF
DNA: TGTGCCAGCAGCTTAGCCGGGACGGACACCGGGGAGCTGTTTTTT